The T cell receptor (beta chain) under discussion was sequenced for a study of blood T cell repertoires in COVID-19. Study-wide background: The study drew acute and convalescent COVID-19 samples from the United States, Italy and Spain.

The method was immunoSEQ multiplex PCR; TCRdb's version includes in-frame clones alone and lacks a portion of them. Seen here are about 160,000 clones, more than 70% observed once, and the top ten hold approximately 6%. This CDR3 has 16 amino acids. Germline V gene sequence: CDR1 MNHNS, CDR2 SASEGT. V was cut by 4 bases and J by 1 base, with 16 bases left in between. Participant-reported clinical history was the basis for cohort assignment. A few counts support this clone. This clonotype was obtained from a man between 35 and 55 years old who had recovered from COVID-19. The sequenced material came from PBMCs or T cells enriched from blood (not recorded which). The chain joins TRBV6-1 to TRBJ1-2, with TRBD1 as a possible D gene (5 bases). DNA for the CDR3: TGTGCCAGCAGTGTTCGATCCGGGGGGGTTAACTATGGCTACACCTTC. It codes for CASSVRSGGVNYGYTF.